These 26 T cell receptor beta chains originate from one sample sequenced in a study of T cell repertoires in cytomegalovirus infection. TCRdb processed the reads anew with MiXCR; each CDR3 protein has one entry. The table has approximately 250,000 distinct CDR3 sequences, less than 9.5% seen once. Material for sequencing was PBMCs. Every receptor here comes from a human donor in good health (CMV status not recorded). Some clones in this sample may be carry-over from other donors' samples.

The table lists this clonotype with many counts. The V gene is TRBV7-2, the J gene TRBJ1-6; possible D gene TRBD1, 5 bases. Looked up from germline, CDR1 is SGHTA and CDR2 is FQGNSA. Trimming shortened V by 0 bases and J by 13 bases, and 22 bases separated the two germline ends. This CDR3 contains 17 residues. The CDR3 region has the DNA TGTGCCAGCAGCTTAGCGTCGTCTGGGACCGCCGGCAGTCCCCTCCACTTT. It is translated as CASSLASSGTAGSPLHF.

This clonotype has ten or more counts. The rearrangement uses TRBV12-3 or TRBV12-4 and TRBJ1-5, with D perhaps matching TRBD1 (5 bases). The CDR3 is 15 amino acids. V shed 3 bases and J shed 1 base, with 10 bases lying between them. CDR3 coding DNA: TGTGCCAGCAGTTTTGAGGGGAAAAGCAATCAGCCCCAGCATTTT. Its protein is CASSFEGKSNQPQHF.

This clonotype occurred a few times. V and J are TRBV4-3 and TRBJ1-2; D remains unclear. Germline loops: CDR1 LGHNA, CDR2 YSLEER. This CDR3 is 13 amino acids long. V was shortened by 4 bases and J by 5 bases, with 11 bases between the two germline ends. The CDR3: CASSPAIGYGYTF. The CDR3 DNA sequence: TGCGCCAGCAGCCCGGCCATAGGGTATGGCTACACCTTC.

In this sample, this clonotype turned up many times. The chain recombines TRBV12-3 or TRBV12-4 with TRBJ1-2, with a possible D match to TRBD1 (6 bases). Trimming left V 4 bases short and J 5 bases short, with 8 bases between. The CDR3 consists of 12 residues. In DNA form, the CDR3 reads TGTGCCAGCAGTTCCGGACAGTATGGCTACACCTTC. This encodes CASSSGQYGYTF.

The chain uses TRBV5-4 and TRBJ1-6, with TRBD1 as a possible D gene (6 bases). The length of the CDR3 is 16 residues. V was clipped by 4 bases and J by 5 bases, with 16 bases between them. Germline V lookup: CDR1 SGHNT, CDR2 YYREEE (reference sequence). The CDR3 nucleotides read TGTGCCAGCAGCACGCCGAAACAGGGAGATAATTCACCCCTCCACTTT. Protein sequence: CASSTPKQGDNSPLHF.

V and J are TRBV28 and TRBJ2-7, with TRBD1 matching 8 bases. V trimming: 7 bases; J trimming: 5 bases; junction bases outside the gene matches: 13. This CDR3 is built from 15 residues. The V gene's germline CDR1 is MDHEN and CDR2 SYDVKM. CDR3 residues: CASIPRDRSSDEQYF. CDR3 DNA: TGTGCCAGCATCCCCCGGGACAGGTCTTCTGACGAGCAGTACTTC.

This clonotype was recorded at least ten times. The chain recombines TRBV6-2 or TRBV6-3 with TRBJ1-6; D ambiguous. CDR1 is MNHEY and CDR2 is SVGEGT in the germline V gene. This CDR3 comprises 14 residues. V was pared by 0 bases and J by 7 bases, with 7 bases between. The CDR3 nucleotides read TGTGCCAGCAGTTACTCTCTAGGCAATTCACCCCTCCACTTT. Translated: CASSYSLGNSPLHF.

This clonotype was picked up a small number of times. This sequence joins TRBV9 and TRBJ2-7, with 7 positions matching TRBD2. This CDR3 contains 15 residues. CDR1 and CDR2 (germline): SGDLS, YYNGEE. V trimming: 0 bases; J trimming: 2 bases; junction bases outside the gene matches: 5. The CDR3 spells CASSVGGGSTYEQYF. Here the CDR3 DNA reads TGTGCCAGCAGCGTAGGAGGCGGGAGCACCTACGAGCAGTACTTC.

V usage is TRBV6-2 or TRBV6-3 and J usage is TRBJ2-3; 9 bases are shared with TRBD2. CDR3 length equals 19 residues. Germline lookup yields CDR1 MNHEY and CDR2 SVGEGT. Trimming took 4 bases from V and 0 from J; bases not matched to a gene: 14. The CDR3 DNA is TGTGCCAGCAGTTCCCACCCGGGCGGGGGGGGACCTAGCACAGATACGCAGTATTTT. It translates to CASSSHPGGGGPSTDTQYF.

This sequence joins TRBV20-1 and TRBJ1-4; a possible D gene is TRBD1 (5 bases). Deletions cut 3 bases from V and 6 bases from J, with 11 bases between. Germline V gives CDR1 DFQATT, CDR2 SNEGSKA (reference sequence). The CDR3 totals 13 residues. The CDR3 loop reads CSASRGTDEKLFF. In nucleotides, the CDR3 is TGCAGTGCTAGTCGCGGGACGGATGAAAAACTGTTTTTT.

This clonotype was found many times. The chain uses TRBV19 and TRBJ1-6; TRBD1 is a possible D gene (5 bases). Trimming took off 6 bases at V and 6 bases at J, with 9 bases between the two ends. From germline, CDR1 is LNHDA and CDR2 SQIVND (reference sequence). The CDR3 length is 13 residues. The CDR3 protein is CASRPDSNSPLHF. CDR3 coding DNA: TGTGCCAGTAGACCTGACAGTAATTCACCCCTCCACTTT.

The sample holds a few counts of this clonotype. The V and J genes are TRBV7-6 and TRBJ1-3; D may be TRBD1 (6 bases). The V and J ends lost 5 bases and 5 bases respectively, with 16 bases between them. Germline loops: CDR1 SGHVS, CDR2 FNYEAQ. This CDR3 has 15 amino acids. The DNA of the CDR3 is TGTGCCAGCAGCCCGGACAGCCCGGGCAGAAACACCATATATTTT. Protein sequence: CASSPDSPGRNTIYF.

This clonotype was seen ten or more times. The rearrangement uses TRBV19 and TRBJ1-2; TRBD1 might be the D (5 bases). Trimming took off 6 bases at V and 5 bases at J, with 16 bases between the two ends. The CDR3 contains 14 residues. Germline V lookup: CDR1 LNHDA, CDR2 SQIVND (reference sequence). CDR3: CASSLRGTVYGYTF. CDR3 bases: TGTGCCAGTAGCCTCCGCGGGACGGTATATGGCTACACCTTC. Drawing the rest from reference TRBV19 and TRBJ1-2, the complete variable domain is DGGITQSPKYLFRKEGQNVTLSCEQNLNHDAMYWYRQDPGQGLRLIYYSQIVNDFQKGDIAEGYSVSREKKESFPLTVTSAQKNPTAFYLCASSLRGTVYGYTFGSGTRLTVV.

The table lists this clonotype with many counts. The chain joins TRBV7-2 to TRBJ2-1, with TRBD2 matching 8 bases. Germline lookup yields CDR1 SGHTA and CDR2 FQGNSA. Trimming took 6 bases from V and 3 from J; bases not matched to a gene: 10. This CDR3 contains 16 residues. The CDR3 DNA sequence: TGTGCCAGCAGGACTACAGCGGGGGACTTCTACAATGAGCAGTTCTTC. It encodes CASRTTAGDFYNEQFF.

This clonotype came up many times. This rearrangement joins TRBV2 to TRBJ2-7, with D perhaps matching TRBD1 (6 bases). The CDR3 length is 15 residues. Germline V gene sequence: CDR1 SNHLY, CDR2 FYNNEI. V was shortened by 3 bases and J by 2 bases, with 14 bases between the two germline ends. CDR3 DNA: TGTGCCAGCAGTGATGGACAGACGGGGACCTACGAGCAGTACTTC. This encodes CASSDGQTGTYEQYF.

This clonotype was counted between two and nine times. The chain recombines TRBV5-1 with TRBJ2-2, with D perhaps matching TRBD2 (5 bases). The CDR3 length is 16 residues. Germline CDR1 SGHRS, CDR2 YFSETQ. V was pared by 4 bases and J by 2 bases, with 15 bases between. CDR3 loop: CASSPRAEVNTGELFF. The CDR3 bases are TGCGCCAGCAGCCCGCGGGCTGAAGTAAACACCGGGGAGCTGTTTTTT.

A few counts support this clonotype. The J gene is TRBJ1-6, the V gene TRBV18; 12 bases are a match to TRBD1. The germline V gene encodes CDR1 KGHSH and CDR2 LQKENI. The CDR3 contains 15 residues. Unmatched junction bases numbered 3, after V lost 5 bases and J lost 7 bases. CDR3 sequence reads: CASSAGQGANSPLHF. Written as DNA, the CDR3 is TGTGCCAGCTCAGCGGGACAGGGGGCGAATTCACCCCTCCACTTT.

This clonotype was observed at least ten times. CDR3 bases: TGTGCCAGCAGCCAAGATCTCGCAGGGGACGGGCAAGAGACCCAGTACTTC. Protein product: CASSQDLAGDGQETQYF. The chain carries TRBV3-1 and TRBJ2-5; weak D call: TRBD1 (6 bases). This CDR3 is built from 17 residues. CDR1 and CDR2 (germline): LGHDT, YNNKEL (reference sequence). V was trimmed by 0 bases and J by 2 bases, leaving 16 bases between them.

Only a few counts were recorded for this clonotype. This sequence joins TRBV28 and TRBJ1-5, with TRBD1 matching over 9 bases. Trimming cost V 4 bases and J 0 bases; bases outside gene matches: 7. Germline V gene lookup returns CDR1 MDHEN and CDR2 SYDVKM. This CDR3 is built from 17 residues. CDR3 nucleotide sequence: TGTGCCAGCAGTTCCGGGACAGGGTATTATAGCAATCAGCCCCAGCATTTT. Translated, it gives CASSSGTGYYSNQPQHF.

This clonotype was counted at least ten times. The chain uses TRBV7-2 and TRBJ1-6; D unresolved. Germline V gene sequence: CDR1 SGHTA, CDR2 FQGNSA. The CDR3 loop spans 14 amino acids. The germline V and J ends were trimmed by 6 bases and 0 bases, with 6 bases remaining between them. CDR3 in amino acids: CASRESSYNSPLHF. CDR3 in DNA: TGTGCCAGCAGAGAGAGCTCCTATAATTCACCCCTCCACTTT.

This clonotype has ten or more counts. This chain uses TRBV7-2 with TRBJ1-5, with a possible D match to TRBD1 (5 bases). V lost 5 bases, J lost 5 bases, and 13 bases lay in between. The germline gives CDR1 SGHTA, CDR2 FQGNSA. This CDR3 is 14 amino acids long. This chain's CDR3 is CASSLGRADQPQHF. The CDR3 DNA follows: TGTGCCAGCAGCCTGGGACGGGCCGATCAGCCCCAGCATTTT.

This clonotype was seen repeatedly, ten times or more. The chain uses TRBV11-2 and TRBJ1-2, with TRBD1 identical over 12 bases. V shed 1 base and J 6 bases; nucleotides not matched to a gene: 9. The CDR3 loop spans 17 amino acids. Germline CDR1 reads SGHAT; CDR2 reads FQNNGV. The DNA of the CDR3 is TGTGCCAGCAGCTTAGGCGGGGGGACAGGGGGCGCGGATGGCTACACCTTC. As protein: CASSLGGGTGGADGYTF.

Ten or more counts support this clonotype. The chain is built from TRBV7-2 and TRBJ2-7; TRBD1 aligns across 10 bases. The V gene end was trimmed by 3 bases and the J gene end by 3 bases; junction bases not matched to a gene: 5. The CDR3 is 15 amino acids. Germline V lookup: CDR1 SGHTA, CDR2 FQGNSA. The CDR3 protein is CASSFWTGGDYEQYF. In DNA, the CDR3 is TGTGCCAGCAGCTTTTGGACAGGGGGGGACTACGAGCAGTACTTC.

This clonotype has a handful of counts. CDR3 protein: CSARLSGAPRNTEAFF. The DNA for the CDR3 is TGCAGTGCTAGACTCTCCGGGGCCCCGAGGAACACTGAAGCTTTCTTT. The chain links TRBV20-1 to TRBJ1-1, with D possibly matching TRBD1 (5 bases). Per germline, CDR1 DFQATT and CDR2 SNEGSKA (reference sequence). V lost 2 bases and J 1 base, leaving 17 bases between the germline ends. The CDR3 spans 16 residues.

This clonotype was found many times. The chain combines TRBV4-1 with TRBJ1-6; 7 bases match TRBD1. This CDR3 has 13 residues. Germline V gene data show CDR1 as MGHRA and CDR2 as YSYEKL. The V segment lost 4 bases and the J segment 10 bases; nucleotides outside the gene matches: 4. The CDR3 region is CASSPGTDSPLHF. DNA for the CDR3: TGCGCCAGCAGCCCCGGGACAGACTCACCCCTCCACTTT.

V is TRBV7-2 and J is TRBJ2-6, with unresolved D. Germline V gives CDR1 SGHTA, CDR2 FQGNSA. Trimming cost V 1 base and J 12 bases, with 4 bases left between them. The CDR3 is 11 residues long. The DNA for the CDR3 is TGTGCCAGCAGCTTAGAAGGCGTCCTGACTTTC. Protein: CASSLEGVLTF.